This TCR beta chain was recovered during a study of beta chain features in type 1 diabetes. Study-wide results and caveats: Within the patient group, naive, central memory and Treg TCRB repertoires appeared more similar to each other than within healthy donors. Individuals with type 1 diabetes displayed fewer insertions and more deletions at VDJ junctions. Shorter templates might be favored by PCR, equally in patients and controls.

Points on this clone: Its antigen is currently unknown.

This CDR3 is 11 amino acids long. The V gene lost 10 bases and the J gene lost 5 bases, with 10 bases spanning the gap. The V gene's germline CDR1 is ENHRY and CDR2 SYGVKD. A sort by CD45RO/CCR7/CD25/CD127/CD95/CD27 yielded CD4+ naive, central memory, regulatory and stem cell-like memory cells. Expressed TCRB transcripts were sequenced because the entire RNA isolate underwent reverse transcription. Method: immunoSEQ multiplex PCR; TCRdb's copy keeps in-frame clones and lacks some. The top ten clones hold 0.044% of a sample with about 350,000 clones, 20% of them seen once. The clonotype was recovered from a woman aged 18-30 years in good health. V usage is TRBV10-3 and J usage is TRBJ2-3; no definite D call. The specimen sequenced was naive CD4+ T cells from blood. CDR3 protein: CATMVGDTQYF. DNA for the CDR3: TGTGCCACTATGGTTGGAGATACGCAGTATTTT.